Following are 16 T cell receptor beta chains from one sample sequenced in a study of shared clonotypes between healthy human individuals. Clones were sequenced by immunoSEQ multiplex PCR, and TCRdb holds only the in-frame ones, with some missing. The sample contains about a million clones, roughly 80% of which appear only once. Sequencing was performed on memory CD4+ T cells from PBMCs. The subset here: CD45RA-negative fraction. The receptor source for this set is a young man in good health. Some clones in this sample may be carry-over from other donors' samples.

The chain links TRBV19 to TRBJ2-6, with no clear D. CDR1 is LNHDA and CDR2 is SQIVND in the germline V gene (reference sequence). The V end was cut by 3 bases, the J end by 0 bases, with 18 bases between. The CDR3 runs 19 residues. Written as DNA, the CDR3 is TGTGCCAGTAGTATCCCCCGCCCCGGTGACTTCTCTGGGGCCAACGTCCTGACTTTC. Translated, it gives CASSIPRPGDFSGANVLTF.

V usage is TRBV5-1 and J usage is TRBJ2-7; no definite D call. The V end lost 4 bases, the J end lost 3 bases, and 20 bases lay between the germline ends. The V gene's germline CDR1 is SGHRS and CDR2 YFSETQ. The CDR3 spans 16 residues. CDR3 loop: CASSLHQPGPNYEQYF. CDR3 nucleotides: TGCGCCAGCAGCCTCCACCAACCGGGCCCGAACTACGAGCAGTACTTC.

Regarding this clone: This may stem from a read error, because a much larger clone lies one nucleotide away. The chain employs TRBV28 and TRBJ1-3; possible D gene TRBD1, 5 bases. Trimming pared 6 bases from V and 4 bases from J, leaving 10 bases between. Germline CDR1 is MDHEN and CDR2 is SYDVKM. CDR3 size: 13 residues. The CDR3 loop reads CASSFTGGNTIYF. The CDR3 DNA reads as TGTGCCAGCAGCTTCACAGGAGGAAACACCATATATTTT.

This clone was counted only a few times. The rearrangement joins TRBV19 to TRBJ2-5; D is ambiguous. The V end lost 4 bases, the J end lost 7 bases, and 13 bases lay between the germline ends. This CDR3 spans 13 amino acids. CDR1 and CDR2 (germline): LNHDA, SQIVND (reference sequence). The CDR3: CASSTRTGRTQYF. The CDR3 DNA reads TGTGCCAGTAGTACAAGGACCGGGCGGACCCAGTACTTC.

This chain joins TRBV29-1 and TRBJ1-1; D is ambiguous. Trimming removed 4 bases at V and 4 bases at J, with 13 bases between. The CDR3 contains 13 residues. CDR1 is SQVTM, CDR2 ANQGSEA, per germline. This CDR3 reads CSVVNRGGTEAFF. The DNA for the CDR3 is TGCAGCGTTGTTAACCGGGGTGGCACTGAAGCTTTCTTT.

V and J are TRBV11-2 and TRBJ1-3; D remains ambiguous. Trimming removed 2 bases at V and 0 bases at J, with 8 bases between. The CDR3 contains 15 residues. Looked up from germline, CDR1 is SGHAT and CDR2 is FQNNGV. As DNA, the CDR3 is TGTGCCAGCAGCTTATTCCCAGGCTCTGGAAACACCATATATTTT. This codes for CASSLFPGSGNTIYF.

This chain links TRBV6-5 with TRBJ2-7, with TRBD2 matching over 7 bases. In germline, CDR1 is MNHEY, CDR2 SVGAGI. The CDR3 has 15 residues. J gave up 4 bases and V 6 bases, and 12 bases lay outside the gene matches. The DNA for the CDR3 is TGTGCCAGCAGATTGGGAGGGGAGTTTTTTTACGAGCAGTACTTC. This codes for CASRLGGEFFYEQYF.

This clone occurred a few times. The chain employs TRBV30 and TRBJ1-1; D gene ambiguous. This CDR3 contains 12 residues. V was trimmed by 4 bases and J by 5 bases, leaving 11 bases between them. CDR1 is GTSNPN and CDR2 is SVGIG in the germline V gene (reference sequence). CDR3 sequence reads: CAWTGERTEAFF. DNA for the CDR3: TGTGCCTGGACAGGAGAGAGGACTGAAGCTTTCTTT.

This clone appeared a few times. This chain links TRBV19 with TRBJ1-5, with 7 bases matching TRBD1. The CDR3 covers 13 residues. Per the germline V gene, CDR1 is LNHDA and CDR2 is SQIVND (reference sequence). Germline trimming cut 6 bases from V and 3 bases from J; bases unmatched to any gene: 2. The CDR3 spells CASRGQPNQPQHF. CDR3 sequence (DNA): TGTGCCAGTAGGGGACAGCCCAATCAGCCCCAGCATTTT. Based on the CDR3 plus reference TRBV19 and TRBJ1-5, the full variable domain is DGGITQSPKYLFRKEGQNVTLSCEQNLNHDAMYWYRQDPGQGLRLIYYSQIVNDFQKGDIAEGYSVSREKKESFPLTVTSAQKNPTAFYLCASRGQPNQPQHFGDGTRLSIL.

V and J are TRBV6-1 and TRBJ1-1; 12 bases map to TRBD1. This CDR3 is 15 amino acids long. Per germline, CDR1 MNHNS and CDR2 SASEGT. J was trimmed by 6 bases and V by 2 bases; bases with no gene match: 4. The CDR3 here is CASSERDRGQAEAFF. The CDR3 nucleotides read TGTGCCAGCAGTGAACGGGACAGGGGGCAAGCTGAAGCTTTCTTT.

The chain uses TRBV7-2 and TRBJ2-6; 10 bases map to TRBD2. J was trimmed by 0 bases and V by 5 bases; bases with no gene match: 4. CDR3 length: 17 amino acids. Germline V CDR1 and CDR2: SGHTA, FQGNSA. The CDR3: CASSKAGGHSGANVLTF. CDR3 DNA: TGTGCCAGCAGCAAAGCGGGAGGGCACTCTGGGGCCAACGTCCTGACTTTC.

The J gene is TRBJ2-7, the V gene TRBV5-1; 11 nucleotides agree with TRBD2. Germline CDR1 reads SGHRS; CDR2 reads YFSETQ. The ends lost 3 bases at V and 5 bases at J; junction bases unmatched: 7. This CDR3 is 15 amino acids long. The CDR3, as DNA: TGCGCCAGCAGCTGGGGACTAGCGGCTCCAGACGAGCAGTACTTC. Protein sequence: CASSWGLAAPDEQYF.

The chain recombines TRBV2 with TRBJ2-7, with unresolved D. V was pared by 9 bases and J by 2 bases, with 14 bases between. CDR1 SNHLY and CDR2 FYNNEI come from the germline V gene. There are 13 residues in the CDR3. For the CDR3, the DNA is TGTGCCAGTGTCAGACCCTCGCCCTACGAGCAGTACTTC. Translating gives CASVRPSPYEQYF.

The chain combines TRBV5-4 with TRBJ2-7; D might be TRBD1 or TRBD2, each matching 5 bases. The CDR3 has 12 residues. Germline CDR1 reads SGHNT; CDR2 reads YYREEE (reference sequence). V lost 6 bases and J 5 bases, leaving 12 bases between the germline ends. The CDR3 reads CASKGRGDEQYF. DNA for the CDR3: TGTGCCAGCAAGGGGAGAGGTGACGAGCAGTACTTC.

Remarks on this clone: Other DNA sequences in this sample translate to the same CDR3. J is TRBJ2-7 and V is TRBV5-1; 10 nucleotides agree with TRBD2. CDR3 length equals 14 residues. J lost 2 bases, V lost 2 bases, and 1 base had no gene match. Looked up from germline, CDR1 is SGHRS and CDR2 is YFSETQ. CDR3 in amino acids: CASSFSGGTYEQYF. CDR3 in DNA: TGCGCCAGCAGCTTTAGCGGGGGGACCTACGAGCAGTACTTC. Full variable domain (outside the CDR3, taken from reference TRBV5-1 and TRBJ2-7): KAGVTQTPRYLIKTRGQQVTLSCSPISGHRSVSWYQQTPGQGLQFLFEYFSETQRNKGNFPGRFSGRQFSNSRSEMNVSTLELGDSALYLCASSFSGGTYEQYFGPGTRLTVT.

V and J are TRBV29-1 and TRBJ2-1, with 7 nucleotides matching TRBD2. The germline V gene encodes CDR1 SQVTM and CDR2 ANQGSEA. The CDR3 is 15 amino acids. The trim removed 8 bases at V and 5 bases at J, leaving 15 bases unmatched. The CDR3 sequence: CSYWEGRSENNEQFF. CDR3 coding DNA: TGCAGCTATTGGGAGGGACGTAGCGAGAACAATGAGCAGTTCTTC.